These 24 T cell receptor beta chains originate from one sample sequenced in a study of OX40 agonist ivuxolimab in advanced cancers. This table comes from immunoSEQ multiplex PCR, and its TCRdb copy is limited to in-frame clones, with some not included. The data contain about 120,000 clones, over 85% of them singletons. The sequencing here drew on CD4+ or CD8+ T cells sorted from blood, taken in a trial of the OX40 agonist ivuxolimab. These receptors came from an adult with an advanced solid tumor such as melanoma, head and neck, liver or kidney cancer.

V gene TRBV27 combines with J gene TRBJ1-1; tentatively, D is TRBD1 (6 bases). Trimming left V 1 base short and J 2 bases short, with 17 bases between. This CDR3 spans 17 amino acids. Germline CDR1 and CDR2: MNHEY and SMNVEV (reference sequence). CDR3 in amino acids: CASSLYGSRGGNTEAFF. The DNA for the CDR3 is TGTGCCAGCAGTTTATATGGCAGTCGAGGGGGTAACACTGAAGCTTTCTTT.

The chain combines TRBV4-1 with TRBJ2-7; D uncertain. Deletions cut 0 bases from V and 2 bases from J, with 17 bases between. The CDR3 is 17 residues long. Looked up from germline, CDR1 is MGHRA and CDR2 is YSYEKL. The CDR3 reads CASSQDTTARLTYEQYF. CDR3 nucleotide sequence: TGCGCCAGCAGCCAAGATACAACAGCGCGGTTGACCTACGAGCAGTACTTC.

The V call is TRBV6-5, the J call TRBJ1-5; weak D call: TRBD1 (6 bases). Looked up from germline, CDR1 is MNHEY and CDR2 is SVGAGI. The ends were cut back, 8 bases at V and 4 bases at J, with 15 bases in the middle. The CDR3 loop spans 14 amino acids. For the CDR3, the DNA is TGTGCCAGCGGGGGGCCGGGACCTAATCAGCCCCAGCATTTT. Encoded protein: CASGGPGPNQPQHF.

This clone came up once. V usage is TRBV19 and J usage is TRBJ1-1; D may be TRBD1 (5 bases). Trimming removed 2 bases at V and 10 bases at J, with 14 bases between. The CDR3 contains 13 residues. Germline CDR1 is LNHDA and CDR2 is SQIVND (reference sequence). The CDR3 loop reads CASSITGVFGAFF. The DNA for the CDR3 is TGTGCCAGTAGTATAACGGGGGTGTTTGGAGCTTTCTTT. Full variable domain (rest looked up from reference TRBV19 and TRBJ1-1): DGGITQSPKYLFRKEGQNVTLSCEQNLNHDAMYWYRQDPGQGLRLIYYSQIVNDFQKGDIAEGYSVSREKKESFPLTVTSAQKNPTAFYLCASSITGVFGAFFGQGTRLTVV.

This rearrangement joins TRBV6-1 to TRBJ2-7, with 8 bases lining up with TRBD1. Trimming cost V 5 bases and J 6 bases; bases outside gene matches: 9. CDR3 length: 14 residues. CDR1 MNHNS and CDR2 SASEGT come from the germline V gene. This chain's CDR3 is CASSRTGRSGEQYF. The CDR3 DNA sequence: TGTGCCAGCAGTCGGACAGGGAGGTCGGGCGAGCAGTACTTC.

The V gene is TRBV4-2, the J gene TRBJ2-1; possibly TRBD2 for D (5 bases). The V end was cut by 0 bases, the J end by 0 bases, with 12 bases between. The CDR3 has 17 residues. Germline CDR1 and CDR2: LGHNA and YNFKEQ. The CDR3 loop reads CASSQDLSGSSYNEQFF. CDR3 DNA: TGTGCCAGCAGCCAAGATCTGAGCGGCTCCTCCTACAATGAGCAGTTCTTC.

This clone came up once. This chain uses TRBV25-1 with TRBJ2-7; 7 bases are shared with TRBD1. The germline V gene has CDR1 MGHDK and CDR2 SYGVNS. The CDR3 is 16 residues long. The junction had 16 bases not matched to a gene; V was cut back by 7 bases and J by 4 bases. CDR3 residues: CASTQGTEGGRYEQYF. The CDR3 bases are TGTGCCAGCACCCAAGGGACAGAAGGAGGTAGATACGAGCAGTACTTC.

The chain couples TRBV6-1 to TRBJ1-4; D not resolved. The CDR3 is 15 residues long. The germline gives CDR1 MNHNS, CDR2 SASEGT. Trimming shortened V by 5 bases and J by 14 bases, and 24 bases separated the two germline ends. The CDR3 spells CASSPLARTYPQLFF. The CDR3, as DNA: TGTGCCAGCAGTCCCCTCGCGAGGACCTACCCTCAGCTGTTTTTT.

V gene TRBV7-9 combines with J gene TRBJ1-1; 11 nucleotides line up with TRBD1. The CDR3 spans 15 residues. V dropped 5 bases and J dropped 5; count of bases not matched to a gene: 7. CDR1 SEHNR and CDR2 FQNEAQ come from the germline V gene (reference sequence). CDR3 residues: CASSRTGTGGTEAFF. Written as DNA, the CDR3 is TGTGCCAGCAGCAGGACCGGGACAGGGGGGACTGAAGCTTTCTTT.

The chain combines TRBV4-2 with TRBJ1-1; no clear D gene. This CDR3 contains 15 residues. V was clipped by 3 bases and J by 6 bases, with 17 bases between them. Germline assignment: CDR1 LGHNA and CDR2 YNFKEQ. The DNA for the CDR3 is TGTGCCAGCAGCCAGGGGTCAGGAGTATACCCTGAAGCTTTCTTT. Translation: CASSQGSGVYPEAFF.

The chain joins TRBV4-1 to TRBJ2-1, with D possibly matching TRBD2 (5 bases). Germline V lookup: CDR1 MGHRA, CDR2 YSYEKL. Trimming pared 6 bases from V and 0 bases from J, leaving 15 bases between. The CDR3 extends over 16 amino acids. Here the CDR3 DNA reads TGCGCCAGCAGGAGTCCGGGAACCAACTCCTACAATGAGCAGTTCTTC. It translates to CASRSPGTNSYNEQFF.

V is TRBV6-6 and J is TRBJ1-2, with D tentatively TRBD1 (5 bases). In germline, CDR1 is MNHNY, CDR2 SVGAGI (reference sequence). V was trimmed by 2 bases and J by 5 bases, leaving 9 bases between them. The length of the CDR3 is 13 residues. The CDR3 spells CASSYEGLYGYTF. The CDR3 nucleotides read TGTGCCAGCAGTTACGAGGGACTTTATGGCTACACCTTC.

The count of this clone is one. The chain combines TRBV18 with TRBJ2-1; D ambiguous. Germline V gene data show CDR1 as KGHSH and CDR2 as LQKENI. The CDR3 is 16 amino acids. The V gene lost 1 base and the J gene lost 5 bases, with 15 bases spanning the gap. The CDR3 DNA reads TGTGCCAGCTCACCACGGCGAGAATCAACGAACAATGAGCAGTTCTTC. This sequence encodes CASSPRRESTNNEQFF.

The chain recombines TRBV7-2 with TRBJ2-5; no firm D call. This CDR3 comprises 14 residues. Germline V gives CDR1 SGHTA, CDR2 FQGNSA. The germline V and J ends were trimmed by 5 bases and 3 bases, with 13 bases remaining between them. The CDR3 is CASSPPGGEETQYF. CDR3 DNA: TGTGCCAGCAGCCCTCCGGGCGGAGAAGAGACCCAGTACTTC.

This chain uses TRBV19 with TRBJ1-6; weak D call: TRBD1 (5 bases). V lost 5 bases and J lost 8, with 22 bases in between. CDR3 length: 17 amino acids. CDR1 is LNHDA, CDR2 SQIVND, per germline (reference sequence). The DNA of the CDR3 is TGTGCCAGTAGTCCAACCAACAGGAGGAGGGCAGATTCACCCCTCCACTTT. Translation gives CASSPTNRRRADSPLHF. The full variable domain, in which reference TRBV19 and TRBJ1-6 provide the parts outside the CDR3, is DGGITQSPKYLFRKEGQNVTLSCEQNLNHDAMYWYRQDPGQGLRLIYYSQIVNDFQKGDIAEGYSVSREKKESFPLTVTSAQKNPTAFYLCASSPTNRRRADSPLHFGNGTRLTVT.

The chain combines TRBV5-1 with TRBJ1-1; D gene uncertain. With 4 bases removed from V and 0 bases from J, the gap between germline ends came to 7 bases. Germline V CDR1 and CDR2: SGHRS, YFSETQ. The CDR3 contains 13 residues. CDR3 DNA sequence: TGCGCCAGCAGCAGTGCTATGAACACTGAAGCTTTCTTT. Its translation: CASSSAMNTEAFF.

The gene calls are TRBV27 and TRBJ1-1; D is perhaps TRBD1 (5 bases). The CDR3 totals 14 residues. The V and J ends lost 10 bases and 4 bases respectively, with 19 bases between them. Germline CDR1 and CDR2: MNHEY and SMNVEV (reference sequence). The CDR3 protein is CATQGLGVVTEAFF. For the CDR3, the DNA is TGTGCCACCCAGGGACTGGGGGTGGTCACTGAAGCTTTCTTT.

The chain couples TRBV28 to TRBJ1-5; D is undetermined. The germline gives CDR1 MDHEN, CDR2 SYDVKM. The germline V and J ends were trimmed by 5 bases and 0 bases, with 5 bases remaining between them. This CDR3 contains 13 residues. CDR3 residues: CASSTDSNQPQHF. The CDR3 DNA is TGTGCCAGCAGTACAGATAGCAATCAGCCCCAGCATTTT.

The CDR3 region is CASSARGKSYEQYF. Written as DNA, the CDR3 is TGTGCCAGCAGTGCCAGGGGAAAAAGCTACGAGCAGTACTTC. The chain recombines TRBV28 with TRBJ2-7; tentative D call: TRBD1 (6 bases). Trimming shortened V by 5 bases and J by 3 bases, and 14 bases separated the two germline ends. Germline V gives CDR1 MDHEN, CDR2 SYDVKM. The CDR3 has 14 amino acids.

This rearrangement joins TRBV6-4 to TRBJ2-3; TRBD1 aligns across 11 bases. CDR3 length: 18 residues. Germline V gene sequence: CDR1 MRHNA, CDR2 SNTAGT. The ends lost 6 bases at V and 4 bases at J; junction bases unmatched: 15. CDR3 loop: CASRLRDRGSFLPDTQYF. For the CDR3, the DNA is TGTGCCAGCAGGCTCCGGGACAGGGGGAGTTTTTTACCAGATACGCAGTATTTT.

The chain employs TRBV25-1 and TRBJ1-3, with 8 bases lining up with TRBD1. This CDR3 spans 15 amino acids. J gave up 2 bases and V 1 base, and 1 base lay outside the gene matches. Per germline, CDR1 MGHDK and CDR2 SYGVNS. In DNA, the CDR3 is TGTGCCAGCAGTGAATGGACAGGGCCTGGAAACACCATATATTTT. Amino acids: CASSEWTGPGNTIYF.

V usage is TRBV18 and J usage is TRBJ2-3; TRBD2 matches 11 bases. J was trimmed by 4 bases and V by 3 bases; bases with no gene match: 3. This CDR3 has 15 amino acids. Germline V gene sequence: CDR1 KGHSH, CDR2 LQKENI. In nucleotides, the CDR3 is TGTGCCAGCTCACCCGGACTAGCGGGCTCAGATACGCAGTATTTT. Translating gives CASSPGLAGSDTQYF.

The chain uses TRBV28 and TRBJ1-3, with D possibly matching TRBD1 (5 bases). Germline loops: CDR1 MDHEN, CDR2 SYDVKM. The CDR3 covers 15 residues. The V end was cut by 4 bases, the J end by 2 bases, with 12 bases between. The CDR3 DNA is TGTGCCAGCAGTTCCCCGGGCAGGGCTGGAAACACCATATATTTT. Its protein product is CASSSPGRAGNTIYF.

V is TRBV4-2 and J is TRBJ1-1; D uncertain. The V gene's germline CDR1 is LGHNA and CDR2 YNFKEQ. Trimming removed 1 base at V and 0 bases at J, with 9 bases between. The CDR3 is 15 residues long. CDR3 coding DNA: TGTGCCAGCAGCCAAGTTGGCCAGATGAACACTGAAGCTTTCTTT. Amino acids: CASSQVGQMNTEAFF.